This is a list of T cell receptor beta chains from one sample in a study of T cell responses to AZD1222 COVID-19 vaccine. Using immunoSEQ multiplex PCR, the repertoire was profiled, and TCRdb retains in-frame clones only, with some absent. Among roughly 70,000 clones listed, 75% to 85% were seen once. The sample consisted of peripheral blood, taken 28 days after the second AZD1222 dose. The receptors derive from an adult who received the AZD1222 COVID-19 vaccine. CDR3s include the opening cysteine and the closing phenylalanine or tryptophan. Each record gives: V gene, clone size, J gene, D gene, CDR3 protein, CDR3 DNA. The D gene is left open where the match is weak. For some rows the clone size is stated as once, few or many, or as a class when expanded; others skip it.

TRBV3-1/TRBV3-2	NA	TRBJ2-5	NA	CASSPTGLPSGRGLQETQYF	TGTGCCAGCAGCCCTACGGGGCTACCGTCGGGGCGCGGGTTACAAGAGACCCAGTACTTC
TRBV2	once	TRBJ1-6	NA	CASSVWESTSSPLHF	TGTGCCAGCAGTGTTTGGGAGAGCACAAGCTCACCCCTCCACTTT
TRBV5-1	NA	TRBJ1-5	NA	CASSPGGSHNQPQHF	TGCGCCAGCAGCCCCGGCGGCTCTCATAATCAGCCCCAGCATTTT
TRBV2	NA	TRBJ2-2	NA	CASEVRGSGELFF	TGTGCCAGCGAAGTCCGGGGCTCCGGGGAGCTGTTTTTT
TRBV2	NA	TRBJ1-4	NA	CASSEALGKLFF	TGTGCCAGCAGTGAAGCGCTTGGAAAACTGTTTTTT
TRBV5-1	NA	TRBJ1-2	NA	CASSGGGFQYGYTF	TGCGCCAGCAGCGGAGGGGGGTTTCAATATGGCTACACCTTC
TRBV10-2	NA	TRBJ1-1	TRBD1	CASRRSGGIMNTEAFF	TGCGCCAGCAGGCGGTCAGGGGGTATAATGAACACTGAAGCTTTCTTT
TRBV2	NA	TRBJ2-5	TRBD2	CASKGLAGETQYF	TGTGCCAGCAAAGGTCTAGCGGGGGAGACCCAGTACTTC
TRBV11-2	NA	TRBJ1-4	TRBD1	CASSSVATGKRANEKLFF	TGTGCCAGCAGCTCGGTAGCGACAGGGAAAAGGGCTAATGAAAAACTGTTTTTT
TRBV6-6	NA	TRBJ2-7	NA	CASTGSYEQYF	TGTGCCAGCACCGGATCCTACGAGCAGTACTTC
TRBV7-3	NA	TRBJ2-3	TRBD2	CASSKLAGGTDTQYF	TGTGCCAGCAGCAAACTAGCGGGCGGCACAGATACGCAGTATTTT
TRBV28	NA	TRBJ1-1	TRBD1	CASSPGTGITEAFF	TGTGCCAGCAGTCCGGGGACAGGGATCACTGAAGCTTTCTTT
TRBV20-1	NA	TRBJ2-4	NA	CSASTYGQGGRKNIQYF	TGCAGTGCTAGTACTTATGGACAGGGAGGGAGAAAAAACATTCAGTACTTC
TRBV6-2/TRBV6-3	few	TRBJ2-5	TRBD2	CASSRLAGQETQYF	TGTGCCAGCAGTCGGCTAGCGGGGCAAGAGACCCAGTACTTC
TRBV2	NA	TRBJ2-7	NA	CASSEVGGGAGDSYEQYF	TGTGCCAGCAGTGAAGTAGGGGGCGGAGCGGGGGACTCCTACGAGCAGTACTTC
TRBV2	NA	TRBJ1-2	TRBD1	CASSEASTGAYGYTF	TGTGCCAGCAGTGAAGCTAGTACAGGGGCCTATGGCTACACCTTC
TRBV7-9	NA	TRBJ2-1	TRBD1	CASSLGTGFYNEQFF	TGTGCCAGCAGCTTGGGGACAGGGTTTTACAATGAGCAGTTCTTC
TRBV5-6	NA	TRBJ2-1	NA	CASSPEGGRNNEQFF	TGTGCCAGCAGCCCGGAGGGGGGGCGAAACAATGAGCAGTTCTTC
TRBV28	NA	TRBJ2-5	TRBD2	CATISGTSGVKTQYF	TGTGCCACAATCTCCGGGACTAGCGGGGTGAAGACCCAGTACTTC
TRBV9	NA	TRBJ2-2	NA	CASSVVKYTGELFF	TGTGCCAGCAGCGTAGTCAAGTACACCGGGGAGCTGTTTTTT
TRBV3-1/TRBV3-2	NA	TRBJ1-5	NA	CASSQGAGATNQPQHF	TGTGCCAGCAGCCAGGGGGCGGGAGCAACAAATCAGCCCCAGCATTTT
TRBV2	NA	TRBJ1-6	TRBD1	CASTETGIGSPLHF	TGTGCCAGCACCGAGACAGGGATAGGGTCACCCCTCCACTTT
TRBV6-2/TRBV6-3	many	TRBJ1-1	NA	CASSENTEAFF	TGTGCCAGCAGCGAGAACACTGAAGCTTTCTTT
TRBV7-9	NA	TRBJ2-1	NA	CASSLKLDTNEQFF	TGTGCCAGCAGCTTAAAGCTGGACACCAATGAGCAGTTCTTC
TRBV12-3/TRBV12-4	NA	TRBJ1-3	NA	CASSKTGNTIYF	TGTGCCAGCAGTAAAACTGGAAACACCATATATTTT
TRBV5-1	NA	TRBJ1-6	NA	CASSPRDAYNSPLHF	TGCGCCAGCAGCCCGAGGGATGCCTATAATTCACCCCTCCACTTT
TRBV25-1	few	TRBJ1-2	NA	CASGPWGIQGRGYGYTF	TGTGCCAGCGGACCTTGGGGAATACAGGGTCGGGGCTATGGCTACACCTTC
TRBV2	few	TRBJ1-1	TRBD1	CASSLQGILNTEAFF	TGTGCCAGCAGTTTACAGGGGATTTTAAACACTGAAGCTTTCTTT
TRBV19	NA	TRBJ1-2	TRBD1	CASVAGTGFSGYTF	TGTGCCAGTGTTGCCGGGACAGGGTTTAGCGGCTACACCTTC
TRBV19	NA	TRBJ2-1	NA	CASSIEGRYNEQFF	TGTGCCAGTAGTATCGAAGGACGGTACAATGAGCAGTTCTTC
TRBV19	NA	TRBJ2-5	TRBD2	CASSIATSGGETQYF	TGTGCCAGTAGTATAGCGACTAGCGGTGGTGAGACCCAGTACTTC
TRBV5-1	NA	TRBJ1-1	NA	CASSLDLAGNTEAFF	TGCGCCAGCAGCTTGGATCTCGCCGGGAACACTGAAGCTTTCTTT
TRBV11-2	once	TRBJ2-2	NA	CASSLGGVITGELFF	TGTGCCAGCAGCTTAGGAGGGGTGATCACCGGGGAGCTGTTTTTT
TRBV4-2	NA	TRBJ1-2	NA	CASSQDSGTYGYTF	TGTGCCAGCAGCCAAGACTCCGGGACCTATGGCTACACCTTC
TRBV19	once	TRBJ1-6	NA	CASSTGRENSPLHF	TGTGCCAGTAGTACCGGTCGGGAAAATTCACCCCTCCACTTT
TRBV4-3	NA	TRBJ1-6	NA	CASSQDRPGPFSYNSPLHF	TGCGCCAGCAGCCAAGACCGCCCGGGACCGTTCTCCTATAATTCACCCCTCCACTTT
TRBV7-6	NA	TRBJ1-5	NA	CASSLNFGGPDQPQHF	TGTGCCAGCAGCTTAAACTTCGGGGGTCCCGATCAGCCCCAGCATTTT
TRBV6-1	NA	TRBJ2-2	NA	CASSEITGELFF	TGTGCCAGCAGTGAAATAACCGGGGAGCTGTTTTTT
TRBV7-6	NA	TRBJ1-3	NA	CASSQNSGNTIYF	TGTGCCAGCAGCCAGAACTCTGGAAACACCATATATTTT
TRBV5-4	NA	TRBJ2-7	TRBD2	CASSQRGPAYEQYF	TGTGCCAGCAGCCAGCGGGGGCCAGCCTACGAGCAGTACTTC
TRBV6-5	NA	TRBJ2-2	NA	CASRQGLGATGELFF	TGTGCCAGCAGACAGGGCCTGGGGGCGACCGGGGAGCTGTTTTTT
TRBV5-6	few	TRBJ2-5	NA	CASSWGTRLGETQYF	TGTGCCAGCAGCTGGGGGACACGCCTCGGGGAGACCCAGTACTTC
TRBV18	NA	TRBJ1-1	NA	CASSPGRGNTEAFF	TGTGCCAGCTCACCGGGGAGGGGGAACACTGAAGCTTTCTTT
TRBV5-1	NA	TRBJ1-1	TRBD1	CASSQGTGFIEAFF	TGCGCCAGCAGCCAGGGGACAGGGTTCATTGAAGCTTTCTTT
TRBV2	NA	TRBJ1-5	TRBD1	CASSPTGASNQPQHF	TGTGCCAGCAGCCCGACAGGGGCTAGCAATCAGCCCCAGCATTTT
TRBV5-1	NA	TRBJ1-1	NA	CANSLGRLTMNTEAFF	TGCGCCAACAGCTTGGGCAGACTTACCATGAACACTGAAGCTTTCTTT
TRBV19	once	TRBJ1-2	TRBD1	CASSRFSTGTNYGYTF	TGTGCCAGTAGTAGATTCTCGACAGGGACTAACTATGGCTACACCTTC
TRBV18	NA	TRBJ1-3	NA	CASSQAAASNSGNTIYF	TGTGCCAGCTCACAAGCCGCTGCCAGCAACTCTGGAAACACCATATATTTT
TRBV7-9	NA	TRBJ1-1	TRBD1	CASSLQGGTEAFF	TGTGCCAGCAGCTTACAGGGGGGGACTGAAGCTTTCTTT
TRBV5-8	few	TRBJ1-1	NA	CASSPEPGLNTEAFF	TGTGCCAGCAGCCCCGAACCGGGTTTGAACACTGAAGCTTTCTTT
TRBV10-3	NA	TRBJ2-7	TRBD1	CATEQGSNYEQYF	TGTGCCACGGAACAGGGGTCTAACTACGAGCAGTACTTC
TRBV7-2	NA	TRBJ2-5	TRBD1	CASSVRTGGSETQYF	TGTGCCAGCAGCGTTCGGACAGGGGGCAGTGAGACCCAGTACTTC
TRBV2	NA	TRBJ2-5	TRBD2	CASMASGGAAETQYF	TGTGCCAGCATGGCTAGCGGGGGGGCCGCAGAGACCCAGTACTTC
TRBV6-5	once	TRBJ1-2	NA	CASRLTGNYGYTF	TGTGCCAGCAGGCTAACAGGGAACTATGGCTACACCTTC